This T cell receptor (beta chain) was profiled in a study of cytomegalovirus exposure and HLA in healthy donors. Whole-study context: An early data release held tens of millions of unique TCRs from HLA-typed donors. The study's findings and limits: Upon later analysis, HLA-associated TCR beta chains proved more clonally expanded than other, equally common chains.

This PCR relied on a set of 60 Vbeta primers and 13 Jbeta primers. Only in-frame clones appear in the TCRdb table, and some are missing; sequencing was by immunoSEQ multiplex PCR. The table includes about 140,000 clones, 70% to 75% detected once. This clone was observed a handful of times. The antigen remains undetermined. The CDR3 is 12 amino acids. The V end lost 3 bases, the J end lost 7 bases, and 9 bases lay between the germline ends. Germline CDR1 MDHEN, CDR2 SYDVKM. Everyone who donated was a healthy bone marrow donor. Whereas donors were nominally healthy upon sampling, unrecorded immune exposures were probable.

The chain combines TRBV28 with TRBJ1-1; D is perhaps TRBD1 (5 bases). The sequenced material came from PBMCs. This clonotype was sampled from a middle-aged woman in good health and CMV-seronegative. This CDR3 reads CASSFAGLEAFF. The CDR3 region has the DNA TGTGCCAGCAGTTTCGCAGGGCTTGAAGCTTTCTTT.